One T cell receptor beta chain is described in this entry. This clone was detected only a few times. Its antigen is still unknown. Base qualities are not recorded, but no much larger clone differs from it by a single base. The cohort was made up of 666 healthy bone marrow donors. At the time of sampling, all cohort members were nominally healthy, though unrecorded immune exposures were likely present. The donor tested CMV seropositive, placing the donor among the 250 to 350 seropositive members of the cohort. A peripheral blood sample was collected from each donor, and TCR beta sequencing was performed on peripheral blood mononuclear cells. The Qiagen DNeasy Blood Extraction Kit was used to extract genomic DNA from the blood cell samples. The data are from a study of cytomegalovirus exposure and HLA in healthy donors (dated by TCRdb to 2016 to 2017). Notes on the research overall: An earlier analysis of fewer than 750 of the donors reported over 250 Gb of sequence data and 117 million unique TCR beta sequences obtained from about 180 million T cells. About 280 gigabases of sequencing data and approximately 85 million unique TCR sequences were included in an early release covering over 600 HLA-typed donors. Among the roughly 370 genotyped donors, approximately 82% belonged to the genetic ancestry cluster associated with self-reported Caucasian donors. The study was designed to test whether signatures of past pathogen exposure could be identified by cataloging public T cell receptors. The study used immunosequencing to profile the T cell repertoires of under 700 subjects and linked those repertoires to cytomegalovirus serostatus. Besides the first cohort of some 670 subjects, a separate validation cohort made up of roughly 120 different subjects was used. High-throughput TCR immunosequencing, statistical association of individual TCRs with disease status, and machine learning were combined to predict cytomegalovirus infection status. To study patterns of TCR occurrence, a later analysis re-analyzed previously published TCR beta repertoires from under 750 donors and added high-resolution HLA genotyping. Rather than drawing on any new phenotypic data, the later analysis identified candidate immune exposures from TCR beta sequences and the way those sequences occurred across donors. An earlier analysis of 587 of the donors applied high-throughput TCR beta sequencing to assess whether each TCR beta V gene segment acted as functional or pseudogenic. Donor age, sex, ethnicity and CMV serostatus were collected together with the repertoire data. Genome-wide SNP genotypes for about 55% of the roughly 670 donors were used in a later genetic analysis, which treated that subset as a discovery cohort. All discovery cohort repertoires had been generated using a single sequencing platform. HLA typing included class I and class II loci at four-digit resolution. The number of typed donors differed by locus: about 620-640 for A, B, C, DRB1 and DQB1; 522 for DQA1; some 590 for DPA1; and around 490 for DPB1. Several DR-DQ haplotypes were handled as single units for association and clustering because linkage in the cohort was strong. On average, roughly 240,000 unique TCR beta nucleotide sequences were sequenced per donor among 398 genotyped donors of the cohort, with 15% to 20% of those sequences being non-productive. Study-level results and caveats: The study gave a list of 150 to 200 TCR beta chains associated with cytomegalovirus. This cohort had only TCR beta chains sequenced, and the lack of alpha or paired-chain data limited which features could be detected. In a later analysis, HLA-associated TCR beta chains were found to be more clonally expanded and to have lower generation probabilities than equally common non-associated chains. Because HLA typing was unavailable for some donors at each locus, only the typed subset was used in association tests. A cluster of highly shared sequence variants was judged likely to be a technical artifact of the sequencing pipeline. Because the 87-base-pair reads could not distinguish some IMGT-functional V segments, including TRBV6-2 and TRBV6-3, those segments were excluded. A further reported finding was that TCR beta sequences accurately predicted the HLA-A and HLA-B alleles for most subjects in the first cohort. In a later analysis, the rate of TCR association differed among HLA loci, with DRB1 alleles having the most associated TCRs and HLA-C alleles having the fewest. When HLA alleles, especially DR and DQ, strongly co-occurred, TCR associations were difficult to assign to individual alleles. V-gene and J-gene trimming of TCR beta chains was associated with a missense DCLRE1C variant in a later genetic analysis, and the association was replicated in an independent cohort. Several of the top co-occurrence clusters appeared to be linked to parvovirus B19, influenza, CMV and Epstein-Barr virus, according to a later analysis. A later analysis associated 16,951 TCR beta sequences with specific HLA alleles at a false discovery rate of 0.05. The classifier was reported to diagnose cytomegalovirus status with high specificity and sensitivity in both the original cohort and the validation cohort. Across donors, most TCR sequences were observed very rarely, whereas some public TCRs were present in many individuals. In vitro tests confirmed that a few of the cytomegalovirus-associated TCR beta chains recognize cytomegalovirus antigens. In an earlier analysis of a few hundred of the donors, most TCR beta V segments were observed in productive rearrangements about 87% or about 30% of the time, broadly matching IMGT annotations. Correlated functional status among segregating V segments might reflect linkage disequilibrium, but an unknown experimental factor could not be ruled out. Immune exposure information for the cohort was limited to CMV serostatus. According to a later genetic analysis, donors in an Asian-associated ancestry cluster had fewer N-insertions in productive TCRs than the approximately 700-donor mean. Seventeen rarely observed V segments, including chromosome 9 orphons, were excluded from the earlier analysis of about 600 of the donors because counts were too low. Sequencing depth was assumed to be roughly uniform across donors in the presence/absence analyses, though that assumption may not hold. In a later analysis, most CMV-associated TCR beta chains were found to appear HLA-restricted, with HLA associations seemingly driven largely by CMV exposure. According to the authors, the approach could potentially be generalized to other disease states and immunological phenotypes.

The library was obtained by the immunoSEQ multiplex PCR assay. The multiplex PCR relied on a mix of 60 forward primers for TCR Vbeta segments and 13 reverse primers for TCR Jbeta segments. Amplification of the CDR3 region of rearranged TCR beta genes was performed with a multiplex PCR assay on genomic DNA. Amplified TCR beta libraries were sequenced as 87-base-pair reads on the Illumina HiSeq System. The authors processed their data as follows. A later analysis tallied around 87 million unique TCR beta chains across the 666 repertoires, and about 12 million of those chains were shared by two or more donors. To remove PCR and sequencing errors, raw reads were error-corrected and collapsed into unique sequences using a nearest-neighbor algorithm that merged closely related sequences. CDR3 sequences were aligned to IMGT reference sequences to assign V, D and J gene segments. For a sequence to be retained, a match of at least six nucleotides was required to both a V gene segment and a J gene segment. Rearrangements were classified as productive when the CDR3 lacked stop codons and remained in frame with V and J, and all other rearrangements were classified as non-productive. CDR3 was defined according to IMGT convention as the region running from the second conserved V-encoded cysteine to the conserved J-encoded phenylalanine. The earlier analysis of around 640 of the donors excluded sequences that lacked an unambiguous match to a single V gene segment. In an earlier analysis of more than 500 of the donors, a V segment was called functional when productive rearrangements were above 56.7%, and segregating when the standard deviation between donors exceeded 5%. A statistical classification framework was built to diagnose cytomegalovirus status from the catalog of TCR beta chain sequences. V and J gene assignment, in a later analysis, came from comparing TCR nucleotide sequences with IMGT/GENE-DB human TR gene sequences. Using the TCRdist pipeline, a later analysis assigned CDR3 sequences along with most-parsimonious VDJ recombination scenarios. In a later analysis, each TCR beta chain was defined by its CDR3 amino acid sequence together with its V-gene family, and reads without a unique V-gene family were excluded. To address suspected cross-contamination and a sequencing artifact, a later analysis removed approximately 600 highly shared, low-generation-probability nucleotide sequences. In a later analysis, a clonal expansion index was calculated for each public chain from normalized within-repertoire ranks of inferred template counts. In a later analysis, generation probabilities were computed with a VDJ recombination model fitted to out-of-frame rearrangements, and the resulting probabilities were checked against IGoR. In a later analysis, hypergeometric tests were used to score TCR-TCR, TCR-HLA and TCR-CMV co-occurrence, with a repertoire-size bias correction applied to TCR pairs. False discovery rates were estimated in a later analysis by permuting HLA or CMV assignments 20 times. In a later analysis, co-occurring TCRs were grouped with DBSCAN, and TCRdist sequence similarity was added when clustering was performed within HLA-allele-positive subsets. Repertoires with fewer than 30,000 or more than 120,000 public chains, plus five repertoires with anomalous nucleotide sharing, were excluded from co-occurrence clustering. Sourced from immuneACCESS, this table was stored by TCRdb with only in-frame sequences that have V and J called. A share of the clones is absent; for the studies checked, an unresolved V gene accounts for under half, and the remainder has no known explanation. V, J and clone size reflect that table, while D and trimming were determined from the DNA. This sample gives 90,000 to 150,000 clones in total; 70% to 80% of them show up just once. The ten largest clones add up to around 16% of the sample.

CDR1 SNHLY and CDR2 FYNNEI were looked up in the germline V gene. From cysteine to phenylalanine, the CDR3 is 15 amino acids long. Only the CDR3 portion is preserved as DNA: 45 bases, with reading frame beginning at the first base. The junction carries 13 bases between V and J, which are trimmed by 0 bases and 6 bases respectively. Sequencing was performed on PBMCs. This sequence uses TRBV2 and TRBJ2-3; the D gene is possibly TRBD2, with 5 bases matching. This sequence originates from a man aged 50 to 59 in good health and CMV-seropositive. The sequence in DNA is TGTGCCAGCAGTGAAGCCCATAATCCGGGGGATACGCAGTATTTT. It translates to CASSEAHNPGDTQYF.